The clone carrying this T cell receptor beta chain was detected many times. Researchers used genomic DNA as the template to profile TCR beta VDJ and CDR3. TCRdb used MiXCR to reprocess the reads, holding one entry per CDR3 protein. The table has about 420,000 distinct CDR3 sequences, 65% to 75% seen once. This specimen belongs to a study of CD8+CD57+ T cells in acquired aplastic anemia. On the study more broadly: Sorted CD4+ and CD8+ cells yielded about 2.9 ug of DNA on average. Average CD4+ read depth in healthy donors was some 11 million reads.

Trimming took 4 bases from V and 2 from J; bases not matched to a gene: 8. The V gene's germline CDR1 is SGHTS and CDR2 YDEGEE. The length of the CDR3 is 15 residues. Sequencing was done on a sample of sorted CD4+, CD8+, or CD8+CD57+ T cells (not recorded which) from PBMCs. The V and J genes are TRBV5-8 and TRBJ2-7; TRBD1 agrees at 8 bases. The origin of this receptor is a human donor in good health, serving as a control. DNA of the CDR3: TGTGCCAGCAGCGATCCGGGACAGGAGACCTACGAGCAGTACTTC. Residues: CASSDPGQETYEQYF.